Included here is one T cell receptor beta chain sequence, with context. This clone appeared many times. Its antigen has not been determined. No base quality information exists; no much larger clone differs at one position. This CDR3 is also generated by other DNA sequences in the sample. The donors were healthy, HIV-negative adults who had no recently reported acute infections or vaccinations. Every donor was a Caucasian adult residing in Nashville, Tennessee, USA. CD4+ T cells were enriched by magnetic negative selection, after which naive cells were positively selected on CD45RA and the negative fraction was taken as the memory subset. Blood was collected by leukapheresis, and PBMCs were isolated by Ficoll-Histopaque density gradient centrifugation and then cryopreserved in liquid nitrogen vapor phase. Analytical flow cytometry was used to check the purity and quantity of each magnetically sorted T cell population. Genomic DNA was isolated from every sorted fraction and measured by UV absorbance on a Nanodrop 2000c.

The data are from a study of shared clonotypes between healthy human individuals (dated by TCRdb to the early 2020s). For the wider study: The cohort included a few men and a couple of women between 18 and 49 years of age. Per donor, three plates each were used for CD4 naive and CD4 memory, two for CD8 naive, and one for CD8 memory. To estimate repertoire size and how much clonotype sharing occurs between individuals, the study deeply sequenced the blood TCR repertoires of 5 or 6 healthy adults. To increase sequencing depth and limit assay-specific biases, TCR repertoire library preparation and sequencing were carried out by different laboratories using diverse techniques. Per donor, leukapheresis produced somewhere between about 0.9 and 9.5 billion PBMCs.

The paper as a whole reports these results and caveats: Sampling was limited to blood, and TCR repertoires in tissue likely differ from TCR repertoires in blood. When a few donors were compared, the shared fraction of clonotypes was around 4.6% for naive CD4, around 3.6% for naive CD8, roughly 2.3% for memory CD4, and about 0.36% for memory CD8. Even with the large sequencing depth, rarefaction of the sorted-subset datasets indicated that sequencing was incomplete. Because the study included a small number of donors, the genetic and exposure-history diversity represented was limited. Naive subsets generally had larger estimated clonotype richness than memory subsets did. Clonotypes shared by all four sorted-subset donors showed higher generation probabilities than non-shared clonotypes. Based on pairwise subsampling, the degree of clonotype sharing among donors was expected to be affected by sequencing depth.

TCR CDR3 regions were amplified from genomic DNA by multiplex PCR using the deep immunoSEQ assay. Extracted genomic DNA from each cell subset was spread evenly across all wells of several immunoSEQ 96-well plates, with each plate serving as a replicate. For sorted subsets, 200 to 250 ng genomic DNA, equal to about 30,000 T cell genomes, was loaded into each replicate PCR. The purified libraries were quantified using a Qubit 3.0 fluorometer, sized with a Bioanalyzer 2100, and then quantified again using the KAPA Library Quantification kit. A separate single-read 150-cycle Illumina NextSeq 550 flow cell was used to sequence each immunoSEQ 96-well plate. In the original analysis: The immunoSEQ output contained only junctional sequences without quality scores, so filtering could not match that applied to full-length reads. Sequences were annotated with PyIR, a Python wrapper for IgBLAST v1.9, using IMGT germline references to assign V/J genes and CDR3. Reads were filtered out if the reads had weak V/J assignments (E-value above 1e-6), no CDR3, stop codons, out-of-frame junctions, or ambiguous translated residues. A V3J clonotype was defined by an identical inferred V gene, J gene, and CDR3 amino acid sequence. To compute the percentage overlap between repertoires, the number of shared unique clonotypes was divided by the size of the smaller repertoire. Three approaches were used to assess repertoire richness: RTK rarefaction, the Chao1 estimator, and Recon v2.1 estimates of unobserved clonotypes. OLGA was used to compute generation probabilities for all TCRbeta clonotypes that the gDNA method yielded from a handful of donors. The clones in this table, taken by TCRdb from immuneACCESS, are in-frame only. Not every clone is retained; where verified, under half of the shortfall comes from an unresolved V gene, and the cause of the rest is unknown. V and J calls plus clone size are reproduced from that table; the DNA served to infer D and trimming. Recorded for this sample are more than 900,000 clones; about 84% of them occurred a single time. Roughly 0.57% of the sample belongs to the ten largest clones.

The CDR3 sequence holds 15 residues, the cysteine and phenylalanine included. The retained sequence is limited to the CDR3, 45 bases, with the frame set at the first base. V was cut back by 4 bases and J by 4 bases, leaving a gap of 19 bases between them. Sequences SQVTM (CDR1) and ANQGSEA (CDR2) are obtained from the germline V gene. The specimen was memory CD4+ T cells from PBMCs. The cell subset or site label here, explained by the study, means: CD45RA-negative fraction. The rearrangement combines TRBV29-1 with TRBJ1-1, with an unclear D gene assignment. This receptor was identified in a man aged 18 to 29 in good health. Some clones in this sample may be carry-over from other donors' samples. The DNA reads TGCAGCGTTGCAGCGGGGTGGGGTATGAGCACTGAAGCTTTCTTT. Its translation is CSVAAGWGMSTEAFF.